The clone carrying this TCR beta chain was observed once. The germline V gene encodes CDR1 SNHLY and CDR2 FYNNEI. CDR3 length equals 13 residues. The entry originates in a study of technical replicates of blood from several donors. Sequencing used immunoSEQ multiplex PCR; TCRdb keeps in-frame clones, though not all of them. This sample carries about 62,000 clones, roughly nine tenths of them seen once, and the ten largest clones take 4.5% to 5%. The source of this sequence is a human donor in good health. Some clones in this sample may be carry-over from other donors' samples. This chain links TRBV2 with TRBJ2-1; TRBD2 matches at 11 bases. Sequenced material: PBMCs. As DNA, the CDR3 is TGTGCAGAAGGGACTAGCGGCGGTGGGGAGCAGTTCTTC. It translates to CAEGTSGGGEQFF.